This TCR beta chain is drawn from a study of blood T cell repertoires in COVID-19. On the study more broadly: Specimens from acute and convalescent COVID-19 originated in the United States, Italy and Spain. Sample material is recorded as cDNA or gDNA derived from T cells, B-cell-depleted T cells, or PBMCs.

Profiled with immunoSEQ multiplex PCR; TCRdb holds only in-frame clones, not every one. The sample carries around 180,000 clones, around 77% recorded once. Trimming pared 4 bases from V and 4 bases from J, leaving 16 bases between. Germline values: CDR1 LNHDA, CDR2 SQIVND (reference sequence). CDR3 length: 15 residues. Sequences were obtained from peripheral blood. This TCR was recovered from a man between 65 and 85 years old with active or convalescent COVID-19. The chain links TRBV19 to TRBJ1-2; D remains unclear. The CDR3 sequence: CASSKNDGALYGYTF. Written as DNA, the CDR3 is TGTGCCAGTAGTAAAAACGACGGAGCACTCTATGGCTACACCTTC.